A selection of T cell receptor beta chains follows, all from one sample in a study of T cells after posttransplantation cyclophosphamide. Data came from immunoSEQ multiplex PCR; TCRdb stores just in-frame clones and leaves some out. The table has fewer than 12,000 clones, 86% seen once. The source was CD4+ T cells sorted from PBMCs, collected after allogeneic stem cell transplant with posttransplant cyclophosphamide. Source of these receptors: a male patient aged 25 to 39 who received an allogeneic stem cell transplant from a related donor, was CMV-positive, and had acute GVHD only. Some T cells may be supplied by the graft donor. The CDR3 runs from the conserved cysteine through the conserved F or W. A D gene is named only where the DNA matches it firmly. The size entry is marked missing in some rows and otherwise reads once, few, many or a size class.

size	V	J	D	CDR3	DNA
-	TRBV28	TRBJ1-3	TRBD1	CASSRQGLNTIYF	TGTGCCAGCAGTAGACAGGGACTAAACACCATATATTTT
-	TRBV6-6	TRBJ2-1	TRBD2	CASSYSVAGGNEQFF	TGTGCCAGCAGTTACTCAGTAGCGGGGGGGAATGAGCAGTTCTTC
-	TRBV6-1	TRBJ2-1	-	CASSDSSYNEQFF	TGTGCCAGCAGTGACTCCTCCTACAATGAGCAGTTCTTC
-	TRBV4-3	TRBJ2-6	TRBD1	CASSQDRRQGFSGANVLTF	TGCGCCAGCAGCCAAGATAGACGACAGGGTTTCTCTGGGGCCAACGTCCTGACTTTC
-	TRBV7-2	TRBJ1-6	TRBD1	CASSRPRTGGIGSPLHF	TGTGCCAGCAGCCGGCCCCGGACAGGGGGGATTGGGTCACCCCTCCACTTT
-	TRBV11-2	TRBJ1-3	TRBD1	CASSLAGTGPGNTIYF	TGTGCCAGCAGCTTAGCCGGGACAGGGCCGGGAAACACCATATATTTT
-	TRBV4-2	TRBJ2-1	-	CASSQGVGGSYNEQFF	TGTGCCAGCAGCCAAGGTGTGGGGGGCTCCTACAATGAGCAGTTCTTC
-	TRBV18	TRBJ1-2	-	CASSLLRGTQGYTF	TGTGCCAGCTCACTTCTCCGGGGGACCCAGGGCTACACCTTC
-	TRBV30	TRBJ1-1	-	CAWSAQTNTEAFF	TGTGCCTGGAGTGCTCAGACTAACACTGAAGCTTTCTTT
few	TRBV9	TRBJ2-7	TRBD2	CASSETGGEIEQYF	TGTGCCAGCAGCGAGACGGGGGGGGAAATCGAGCAGTACTTC
few	TRBV11-2	TRBJ2-7	-	CASSSTRVAHEQYF	TGTGCCAGCAGTTCGACCAGGGTGGCCCACGAGCAGTACTTC
-	TRBV6-1	TRBJ1-4	TRBD1	CASSDGQGARKLFF	TGTGCCAGCAGTGACGGACAGGGGGCGCGAAAACTGTTTTTT
-	TRBV4-3	TRBJ2-1	TRBD2	CASSQILAGSYNEQFF	TGCGCCAGCAGCCAGATACTAGCGGGCTCCTACAATGAGCAGTTCTTC
-	TRBV27	TRBJ2-7	TRBD1	CASSPRTGSYEQYF	TGTGCCAGCAGTCCTAGGACAGGGTCCTACGAGCAGTACTTC
few	TRBV4-2	TRBJ1-3	-	CASSQAGGASGNTIYF	TGTGCCAGCAGCCAAGCTGGGGGCGCGAGTGGAAACACCATATATTTT